A selection of T cell receptor beta chains follows, all from one sample in a study of T cells in Graves' hyperthyroidism and ophthalmopathy. Using its own MiXCR run on the multiplex PCR reads, TCRdb lists one record per CDR3 protein. The sample contains under 400,000 distinct CDR3 sequences, around a fifth of which appear only once. Sample: blood. Receptor source: a woman between 45 and 65 years old with Graves' hyperthyroidism. Both conserved end residues are part of each CDR3. A D gene is named only where the DNA matches it firmly. Rows give clone size only sometimes, using once, few, many, or a class for an expanded clone.

clone_size,d_call,j_call,v_call,cdr3_aa,cdr3_nt
many,.,TRBJ2-7,TRBV28,CASSAARGLAIEQYF,TGTGCCAGCAGTGCCGCACGGGGCCTTGCAATTGAACAGTACTTC
.,TRBD2,TRBJ2-1,TRBV6-1,CASSDPISGGISNEQFF,TGTGCCAGCAGTGACCCCATAAGCGGGGGGATATCCAATGAGCAGTTCTTC
many,.,TRBJ2-7,TRBV5-1,CASSSAYEQYF,TGTGCCAGCAGTTCGGCCTACGAGCAGTACTTC
.,.,TRBJ2-2,TRBV29-1,CSVAATVRTGELFF,TGCAGCGTTGCGGCGACAGTCCGCACCGGGGAGCTGTTTTTT
few,.,TRBJ1-3,TRBV20-1,CSAFSPGNTIYF,TGCAGTGCTTTCTCCCCTGGAAACACCATATATTTT
many,.,TRBJ1-5,TRBV6-1,CASRTGGYQPQHF,TGTGCCAGCAGAACGGGGGGGTATCAGCCCCAGCATTTT
many,.,TRBJ2-7,TRBV3-1,CASSHGVWLASYEQYF,TGTGCCAGCAGCCACGGTGTGTGGCTAGCTTCCTACGAGCAGTACTTC
few,TRBD1,TRBJ1-5,TRBV12-3/TRBV12-4,CASSQTGNQPQHF,TGTGCCAGCAGTCAGACAGGGAATCAGCCCCAGCATTTT
few,.,TRBJ1-5,TRBV19,CASSINYNQPQHF,TGTGCCAGTAGTATCAACTACAATCAGCCCCAGCATTTT
.,TRBD1,TRBJ2-4,TRBV18,CASSPGQGKNIQYF,TGTGCCAGCTCACCAGGACAGGGGAAAAACATTCAGTACTTC
many,.,TRBJ2-2,TRBV30,CAWNFAGWDGELFF,TGTGCCTGGAATTTTGCGGGGTGGGACGGGGAGCTGTTTTTT
many,.,TRBJ2-2,TRBV2,CASTREVANTGELFF,TGTGCCAGCACCAGGGAGGTCGCGAACACCGGGGAGCTGTTTTTT
.,TRBD2,TRBJ2-5,TRBV6-1,CASSEVSSGRETQYF,TGTGCCAGCAGTGAAGTGTCTAGCGGGAGGGAGACCCAGTACTTC
many,.,TRBJ2-1,TRBV11-2,CASSLQGPSYNEQFF,TGTGCCAGCAGCTTACAAGGGCCCTCCTACAATGAGCAGTTCTTC
.,.,TRBJ1-5,TRBV3-1,CASSQERKRTDSNQPQHF,TGTGCCAGCAGCCAAGAACGAAAGCGAACAGATAGCAATCAGCCCCAGCATTTT
few,.,TRBJ1-4,TRBV7-9,CASSSSRGKKLFF,TGTGCCAGCAGCTCCTCCCGGGGAAAAAAACTGTTTTTT
many,.,TRBJ2-3,TRBV5-1,CASSFRSSTDTQYF,TGCGCCAGCAGCTTCCGGTCTAGCACAGATACGCAGTATTTT
.,TRBD1,TRBJ2-1,TRBV3-1,CASSLYPPRMGQGASTGEQFF,TGTGCCAGCAGTTTATACCCCCCTCGCATGGGACAGGGGGCGAGCACGGGTGAGCAGTTCTTC
many,.,TRBJ2-5,TRBV5-6,CASSLRTRTQYF,TGTGCCAGCAGCTTAAGGACAAGGACCCAGTACTTC
many,.,TRBJ2-1,TRBV11-2,CASSHSRGVQFF,TGTGCCAGCAGCCATTCCAGGGGAGTGCAGTTCTTC
many,.,TRBJ2-1,TRBV20-1,CSARDADRQFF,TGCAGTGCTAGAGATGCGGACAGACAGTTCTTC
.,.,TRBJ1-3,TRBV2,CASSSEDPYSGNTIYF,TGTGCCAGCAGTTCCGAGGATCCGTACTCTGGAAACACCATATATTTT
few,.,TRBJ1-6,TRBV19,CASSIDRYSPLHF,TGTGCCAGTAGTATCGACAGGTATTCACCCCTCCACTTT
.,.,TRBJ1-1,TRBV28,CASRPAAWGEAFF,TGTGCCAGCAGGCCCGCTGCCTGGGGTGAAGCTTTCTTT
.,.,TRBJ2-5,TRBV6-1,CASSVHLGRHQETQYF,TGTGCCAGCAGTGTTCATTTGGGACGGCACCAAGAGACCCAGTACTTC
many,.,TRBJ1-3,TRBV11-2,CASSLVGIDTIYF,TGTGCCAGCAGCTTAGTAGGGATTGACACCATATATTTT
once,.,TRBJ1-2,TRBV5-8,CANSLVPGARGGYTF,TGTGCCAACAGCTTGGTTCCAGGGGCTAGGGGTGGCTACACCTTC
.,.,TRBJ1-5,TRBV2,CASSARLLAISSNQPQHF,TGTGCCAGCAGTGCCAGACTGTTAGCTATATCTAGCAATCAGCCCCAGCATTTT
.,.,TRBJ2-7,TRBV18,CASSPGQLNYGQYF,TGTGCCAGCTCACCCGGACAGCTAAACTACGGGCAGTACTTC
once,TRBD2,TRBJ2-1,TRBV4-2,CASSQEGRSGRNEQFF,TGTGCCAGCAGCCAAGAGGGTCGTAGCGGGAGAAATGAGCAGTTCTTC
many,TRBD1,TRBJ2-7,TRBV27,CASSSPFNRGHEQYF,TGTGCCAGCAGTTCCCCTTTTAACAGGGGGCACGAGCAGTACTTC
many,.,TRBJ2-7,TRBV2,CASSRPGTTIVGEQYF,TGTGCCAGCAGTAGGCCCGGGACCACAATCGTGGGCGAGCAGTACTTC
few,.,TRBJ1-5,TRBV19,CASSSPGRAGNQPQHF,TGTGCCAGTAGCAGCCCGGGCAGGGCTGGCAATCAGCCCCAGCATTTT